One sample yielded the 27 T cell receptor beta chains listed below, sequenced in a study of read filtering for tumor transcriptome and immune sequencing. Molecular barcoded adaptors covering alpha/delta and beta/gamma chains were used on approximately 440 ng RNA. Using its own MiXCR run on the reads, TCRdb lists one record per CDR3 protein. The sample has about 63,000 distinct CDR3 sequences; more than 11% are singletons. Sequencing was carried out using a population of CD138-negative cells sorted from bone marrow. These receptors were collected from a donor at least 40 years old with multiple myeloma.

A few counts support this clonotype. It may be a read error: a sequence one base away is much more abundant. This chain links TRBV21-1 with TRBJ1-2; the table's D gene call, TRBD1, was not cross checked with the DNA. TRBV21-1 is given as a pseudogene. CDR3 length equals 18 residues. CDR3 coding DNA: TGTGCCAGCAGCGAAAAAGGATTATCGACAGGGGGATGTGATGGCTACACCTTC. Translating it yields CASSEKGLSTGGCDGYTF.

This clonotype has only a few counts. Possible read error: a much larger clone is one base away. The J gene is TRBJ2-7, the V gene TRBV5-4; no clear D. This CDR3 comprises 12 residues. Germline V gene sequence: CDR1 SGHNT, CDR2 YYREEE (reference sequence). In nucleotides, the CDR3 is TGTCCCAGCAGCAAGGACCGCTACGAGCAGTACTTC. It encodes CPSSKDRYEQYF.

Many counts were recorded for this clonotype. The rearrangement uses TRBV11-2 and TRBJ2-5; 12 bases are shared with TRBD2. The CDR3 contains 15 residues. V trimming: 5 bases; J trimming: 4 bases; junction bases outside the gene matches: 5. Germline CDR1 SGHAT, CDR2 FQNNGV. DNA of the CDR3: TGTGCCAGCAGCAAGACTAGCGGGAGTGGAGAGACCCAGTACTTC. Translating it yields CASSKTSGSGETQYF.

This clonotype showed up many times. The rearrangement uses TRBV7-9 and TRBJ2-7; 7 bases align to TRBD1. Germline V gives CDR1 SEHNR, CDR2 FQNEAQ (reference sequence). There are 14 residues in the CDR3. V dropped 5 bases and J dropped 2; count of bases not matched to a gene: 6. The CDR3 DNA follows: TGTGCCAGCAGCCCTAGACAGGGAGCCTACGAGCAGTACTTC. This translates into CASSPRQGAYEQYF.

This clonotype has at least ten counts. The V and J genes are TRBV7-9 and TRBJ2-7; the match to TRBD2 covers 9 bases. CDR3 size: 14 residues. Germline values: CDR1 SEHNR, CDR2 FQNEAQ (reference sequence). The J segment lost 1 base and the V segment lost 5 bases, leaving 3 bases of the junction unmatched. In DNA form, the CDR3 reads TGTGCCAGCAGCCCAACTAGCGGGTCCTACGAGCAGTACTTC. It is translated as CASSPTSGSYEQYF.

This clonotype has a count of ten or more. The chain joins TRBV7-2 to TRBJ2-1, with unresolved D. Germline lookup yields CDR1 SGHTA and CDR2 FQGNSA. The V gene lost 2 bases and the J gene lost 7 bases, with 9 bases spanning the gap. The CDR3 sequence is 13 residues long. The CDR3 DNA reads TGTGCCAGCAGCTTATCAGAAAGAAATGAGCAGTTCTTC. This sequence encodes CASSLSERNEQFF.

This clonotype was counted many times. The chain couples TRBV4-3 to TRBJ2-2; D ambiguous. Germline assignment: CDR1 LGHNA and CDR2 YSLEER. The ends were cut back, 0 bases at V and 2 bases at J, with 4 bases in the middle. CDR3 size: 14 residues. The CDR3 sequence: CASSQDLNTGELFF. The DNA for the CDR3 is TGCGCCAGCAGCCAAGATCTAAACACCGGGGAGCTGTTTTTT.

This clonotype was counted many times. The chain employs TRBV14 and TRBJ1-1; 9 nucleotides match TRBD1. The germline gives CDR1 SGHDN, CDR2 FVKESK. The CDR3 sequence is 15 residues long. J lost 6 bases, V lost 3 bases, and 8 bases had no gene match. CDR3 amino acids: CASSQPGQGLSEAFF. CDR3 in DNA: TGTGCCAGCAGCCAGCCGGGACAGGGACTCTCTGAAGCTTTCTTT.

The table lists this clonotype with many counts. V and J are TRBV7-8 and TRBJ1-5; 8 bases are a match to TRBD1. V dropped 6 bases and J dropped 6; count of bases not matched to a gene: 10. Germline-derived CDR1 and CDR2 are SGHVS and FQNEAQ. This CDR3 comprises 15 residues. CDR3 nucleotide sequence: TGTGCCAGCAGTTACACAGGGGGGTTAGGTCAGCCCCAGCATTTT. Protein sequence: CASSYTGGLGQPQHF.

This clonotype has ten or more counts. The CDR3, as DNA: TGCAGCGTTGATCGACGGGGGACTGAAGCTTTCTTT. Translation gives CSVDRRGTEAFF. The J gene is TRBJ1-1, the V gene TRBV29-1; D possibly corresponds to TRBD1 (5 bases). Between the trimmed V and J ends, which lost 3 bases and 5 bases, there was a span of 10 bases. The CDR3 length is 12 residues. Germline assignment: CDR1 SQVTM and CDR2 ANQGSEA.

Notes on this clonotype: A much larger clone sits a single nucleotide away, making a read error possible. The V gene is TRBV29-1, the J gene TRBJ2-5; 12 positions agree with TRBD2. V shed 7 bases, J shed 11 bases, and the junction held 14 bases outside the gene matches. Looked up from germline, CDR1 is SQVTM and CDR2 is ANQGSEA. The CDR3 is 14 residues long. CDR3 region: CSGRLAGESYGQYF. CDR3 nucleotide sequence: TGCAGCGGCAGACTAGCGGGAGAGTCCTACGGGCAGTACTTC.

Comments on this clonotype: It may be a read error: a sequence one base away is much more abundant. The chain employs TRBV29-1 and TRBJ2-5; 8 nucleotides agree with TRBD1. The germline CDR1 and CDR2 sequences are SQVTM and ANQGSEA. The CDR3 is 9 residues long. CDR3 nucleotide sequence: TGCGGCGTTCCGGGACAGGATCCCTTC. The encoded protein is CGVPGQDPF.

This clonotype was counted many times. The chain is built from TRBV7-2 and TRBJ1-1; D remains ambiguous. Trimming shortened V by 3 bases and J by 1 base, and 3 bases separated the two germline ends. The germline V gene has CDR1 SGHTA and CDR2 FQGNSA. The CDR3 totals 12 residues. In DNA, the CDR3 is TGTGCCAGCAGCTTGACGAACACTGAAGCTTTCTTT. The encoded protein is CASSLTNTEAFF. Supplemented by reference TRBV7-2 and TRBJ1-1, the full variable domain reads GAGVSQSPSNKVTEKGKDVELRCDPISGHTALYWYRQSLGQGLEFLIYFQGNSAPDKSGLPSDRFSAERTGGSVSTLTIQRTQQEDSAVYLCASSLTNTEAFFGQGTRLTVV.

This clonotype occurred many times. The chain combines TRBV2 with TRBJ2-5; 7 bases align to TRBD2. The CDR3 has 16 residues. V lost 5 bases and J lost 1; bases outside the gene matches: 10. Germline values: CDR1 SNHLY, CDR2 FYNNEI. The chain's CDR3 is CASSHMGGTAQETQYF. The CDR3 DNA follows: TGTGCCAGCAGTCATATGGGAGGGACTGCCCAAGAGACCCAGTACTTC.

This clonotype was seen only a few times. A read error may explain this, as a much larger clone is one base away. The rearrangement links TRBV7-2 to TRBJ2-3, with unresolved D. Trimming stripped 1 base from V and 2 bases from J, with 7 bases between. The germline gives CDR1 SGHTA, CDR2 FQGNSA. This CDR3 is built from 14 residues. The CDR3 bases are TGTGCCAGCAGCTTAGGGTACTACACAGATACGCAGTATTTT. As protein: CASSLGYYTDTQYF. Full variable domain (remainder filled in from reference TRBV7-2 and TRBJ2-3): GAGVSQSPSNKVTEKGKDVELRCDPISGHTALYWYRQSLGQGLEFLIYFQGNSAPDKSGLPSDRFSAERTGGSVSTLTIQRTQQEDSAVYLCASSLGYYTDTQYFGPGTRLTVL.

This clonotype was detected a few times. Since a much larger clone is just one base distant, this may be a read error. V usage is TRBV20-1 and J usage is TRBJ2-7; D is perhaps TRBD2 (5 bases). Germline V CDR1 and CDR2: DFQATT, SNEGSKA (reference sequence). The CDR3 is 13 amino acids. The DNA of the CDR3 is TGCGGTGCTAGAGGGCTAGCTCCCTACGAGCAGTACTTC. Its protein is CGARGLAPYEQYF.

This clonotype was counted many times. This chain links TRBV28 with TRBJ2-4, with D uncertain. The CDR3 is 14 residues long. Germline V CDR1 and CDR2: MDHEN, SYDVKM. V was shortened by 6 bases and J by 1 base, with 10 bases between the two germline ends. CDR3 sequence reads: CASRAKFAKNIQYF. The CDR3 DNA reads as TGTGCCAGCAGAGCGAAGTTCGCCAAAAACATTCAGTACTTC.

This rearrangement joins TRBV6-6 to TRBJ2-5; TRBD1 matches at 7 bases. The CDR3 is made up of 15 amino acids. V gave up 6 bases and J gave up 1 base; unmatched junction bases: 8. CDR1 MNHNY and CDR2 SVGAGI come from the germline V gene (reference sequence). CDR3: CASSSGQIVQETQYF. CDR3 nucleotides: TGTGCCAGCAGCTCGGGACAGATAGTCCAAGAGACCCAGTACTTC.

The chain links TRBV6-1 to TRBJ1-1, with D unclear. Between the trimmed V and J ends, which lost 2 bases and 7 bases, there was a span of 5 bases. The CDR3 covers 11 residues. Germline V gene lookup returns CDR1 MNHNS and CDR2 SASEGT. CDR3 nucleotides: TGTGCCAGCAGTGAATTGTTTGAAGCTTTCTTT. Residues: CASSELFEAFF.

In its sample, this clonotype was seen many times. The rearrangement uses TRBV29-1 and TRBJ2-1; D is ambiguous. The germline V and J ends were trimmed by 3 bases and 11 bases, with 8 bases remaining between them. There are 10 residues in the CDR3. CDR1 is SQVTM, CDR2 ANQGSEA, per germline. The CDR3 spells CSVDRPQQFF. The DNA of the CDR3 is TGCAGCGTTGACCGACCCCAGCAGTTCTTC.

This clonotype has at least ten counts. The CDR3 sequence is CSVPSPGPNYGYTF. The CDR3 DNA reads TGCAGCGTCCCCAGCCCCGGGCCTAACTATGGCTACACCTTC. The chain has TRBV29-1 and TRBJ1-2, with D unresolved. The germline CDR1 and CDR2 sequences are SQVTM and ANQGSEA. This CDR3 has 14 residues. V lost 6 bases, J lost 0 bases, and 14 bases lay in between.

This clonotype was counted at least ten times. This CDR3 reads CSARDSQGGNQPQHF. CDR3 DNA sequence: TGCAGTGCTAGAGATAGCCAGGGGGGAAATCAGCCCCAGCATTTT. This chain joins TRBV20-1 and TRBJ1-5, with 7 bases that match TRBD1. In germline, CDR1 is DFQATT, CDR2 SNEGSKA (reference sequence). The junction had 6 bases not matched to a gene; V was cut back by 0 bases and J by 4 bases. The CDR3 totals 15 residues.

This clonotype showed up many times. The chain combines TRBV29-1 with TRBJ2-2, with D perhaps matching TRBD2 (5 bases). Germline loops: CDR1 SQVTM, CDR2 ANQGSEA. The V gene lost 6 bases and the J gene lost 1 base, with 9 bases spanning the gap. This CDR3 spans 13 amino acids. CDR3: CSVFSGNTGELFF. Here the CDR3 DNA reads TGCAGCGTATTCAGCGGGAACACCGGGGAGCTGTTTTTT.

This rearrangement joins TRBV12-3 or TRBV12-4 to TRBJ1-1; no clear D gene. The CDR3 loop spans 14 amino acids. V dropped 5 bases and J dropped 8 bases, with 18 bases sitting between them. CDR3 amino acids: CASSENLGVAEAFF. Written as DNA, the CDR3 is TGTGCCAGCAGTGAAAATCTCGGGGTCGCCGAAGCTTTCTTT.

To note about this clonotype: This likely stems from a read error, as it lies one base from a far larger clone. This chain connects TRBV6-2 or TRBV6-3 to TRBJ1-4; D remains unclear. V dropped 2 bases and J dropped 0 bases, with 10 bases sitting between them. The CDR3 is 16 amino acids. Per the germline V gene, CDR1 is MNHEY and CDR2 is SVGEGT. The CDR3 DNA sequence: TGTGCCAGCAGTTACCATCTTGCCTCAACTAATGAAAAACTGTTTTTT. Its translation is CASSYHLASTNEKLFF.

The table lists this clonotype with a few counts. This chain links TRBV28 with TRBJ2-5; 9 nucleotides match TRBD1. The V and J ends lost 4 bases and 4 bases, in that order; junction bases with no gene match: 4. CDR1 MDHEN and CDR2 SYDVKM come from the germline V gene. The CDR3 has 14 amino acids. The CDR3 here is CASSSPGQGETQYF. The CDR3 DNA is TGTGCCAGCAGTTCACCGGGACAGGGAGAGACCCAGTACTTC.

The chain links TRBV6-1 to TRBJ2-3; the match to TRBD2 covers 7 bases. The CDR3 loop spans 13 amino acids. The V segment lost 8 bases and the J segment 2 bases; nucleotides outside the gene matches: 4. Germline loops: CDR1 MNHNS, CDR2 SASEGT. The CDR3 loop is CASAGDFTDTQYF. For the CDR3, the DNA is TGTGCCAGCGCGGGAGATTTCACAGATACGCAGTATTTT.